This T cell receptor (beta chain) was sequenced during a study of shared clonotypes between healthy human individuals. Generated by immunoSEQ multiplex PCR, the TCRdb table keeps only in-frame clones and is missing some. This sample yields 2 million to 2.5 million clones, of which 90% to 96% are seen a single time; approximately 0.13% belongs to the top ten. Subsets obtained from CD4+ cells comprised CD45RA+ naive and CD45RA-negative memory cells. There are 15 residues in the CDR3. The ends were cut back, 6 bases at V and 4 bases at J, with 16 bases in the middle. Germline V gene data show CDR1 as MDHEN and CDR2 as SYDVKM. Overall study findings and caveats: Compared with clonotypes that all four donors shared, non-shared clonotypes had lower generation probabilities. Sampling covered blood only; tissue repertoires likely differ. Larger richness was generally estimated for naive than memory subsets.

Points on this clone: The target antigen is unknown.

The chain links TRBV28 to TRBJ1-5, with D unresolved. The clonotype originates from a man between 18 and 29 years old in good health. Sequenced input: naive CD4+ T cells sorted from blood. Subset reported: CD45RA+ positively selected. The CDR3 DNA follows: TGTGCCAGCAGCCCTCCGGAGAGTGGGAATCAGCCCCAGCATTTT. As protein: CASSPPESGNQPQHF.